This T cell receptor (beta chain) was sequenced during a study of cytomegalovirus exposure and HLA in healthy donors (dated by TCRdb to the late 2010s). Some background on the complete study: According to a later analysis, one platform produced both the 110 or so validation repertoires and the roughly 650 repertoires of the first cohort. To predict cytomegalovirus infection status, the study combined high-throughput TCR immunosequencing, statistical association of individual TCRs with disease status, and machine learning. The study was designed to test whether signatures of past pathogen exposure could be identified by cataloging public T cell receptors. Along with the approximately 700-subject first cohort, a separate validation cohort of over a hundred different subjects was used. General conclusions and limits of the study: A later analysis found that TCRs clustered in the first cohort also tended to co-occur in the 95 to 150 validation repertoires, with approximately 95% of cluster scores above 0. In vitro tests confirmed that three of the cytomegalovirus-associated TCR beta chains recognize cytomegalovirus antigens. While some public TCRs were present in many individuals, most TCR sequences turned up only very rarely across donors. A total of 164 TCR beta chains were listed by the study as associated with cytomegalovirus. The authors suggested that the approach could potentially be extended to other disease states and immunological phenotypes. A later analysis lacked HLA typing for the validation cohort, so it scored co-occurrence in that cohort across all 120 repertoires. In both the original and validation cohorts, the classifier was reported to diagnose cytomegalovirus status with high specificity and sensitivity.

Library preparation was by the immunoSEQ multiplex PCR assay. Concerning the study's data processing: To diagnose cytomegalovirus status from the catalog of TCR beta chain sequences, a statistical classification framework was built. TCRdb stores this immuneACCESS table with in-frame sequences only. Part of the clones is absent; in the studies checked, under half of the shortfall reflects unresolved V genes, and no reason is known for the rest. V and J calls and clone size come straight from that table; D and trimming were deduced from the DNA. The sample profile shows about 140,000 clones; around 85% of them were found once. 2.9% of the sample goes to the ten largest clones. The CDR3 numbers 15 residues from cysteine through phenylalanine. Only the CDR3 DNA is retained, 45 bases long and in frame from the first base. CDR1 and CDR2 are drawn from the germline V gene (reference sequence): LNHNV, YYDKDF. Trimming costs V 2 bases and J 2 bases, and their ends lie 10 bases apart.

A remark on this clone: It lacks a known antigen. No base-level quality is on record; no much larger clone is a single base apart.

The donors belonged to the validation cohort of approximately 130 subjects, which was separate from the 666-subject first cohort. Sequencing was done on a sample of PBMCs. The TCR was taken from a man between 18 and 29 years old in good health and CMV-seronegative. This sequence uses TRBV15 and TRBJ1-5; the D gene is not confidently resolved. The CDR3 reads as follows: CATSRSKSGNQPQHF. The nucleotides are TGTGCCACCAGCAGATCGAAAAGCGGCAATCAGCCCCAGCATTTT.